This passage covers 17 T cell receptor beta chains from one sample sequenced in a study of cytomegalovirus exposure and HLA in healthy donors. The PCR was carried out with 60 Vbeta primers and 13 Jbeta primers. The protocol was immunoSEQ multiplex PCR, while the TCRdb copy is restricted to in-frame clones and leaves out a portion. Here the sample spans 200,000 to 250,000 clones, 77% being singletons. Sequencing was done on a sample of PBMCs. The receptors stem from an older woman in good health and CMV-seropositive.

The gene calls are TRBV4-3 and TRBJ2-5, with 7 positions matching TRBD1. The better agreement between TRBJ2-7 and the DNA end casts doubt on the J call. The CDR3 sequence is 17 residues long. From germline, CDR1 is LGHNA and CDR2 YSLEER. CDR3 bases: TGCGCCAGCAGCCAAGATAAAGGACAGGTGGGTGGCTACGAGCAGTACTTC. Encoded protein: CASSQDKGQVGGYEQYF.

This clone was counted once. The V call is TRBV10-3, the J call TRBJ2-3; the match to TRBD2 covers 15 bases. The CDR3 sequence is 17 residues long. Per germline, CDR1 ENHRY and CDR2 SYGVKD. Losses at the gene ends were 2 bases for V and 4 bases for J; bases not matched to a gene: 4. CDR3 nucleotide sequence: TGTGCCATCAGTGAGGGACTAGCGGGAGGGAGCGCAGATACGCAGTATTTT. As protein: CAISEGLAGGSADTQYF.

The V call is TRBV15, the J call TRBJ1-2, with 7 bases aligning to TRBD1. V lost 3 bases and J lost 8; bases outside the gene matches: 9. Per the germline V gene, CDR1 is LNHNV and CDR2 is YYDKDF (reference sequence). The CDR3 sequence is 14 residues long. CDR3 nucleotide sequence: TGTGCCACCAGCAGTAATACAGGGGCGGGAGGCTACACCTTC. Its translation is CATSSNTGAGGYTF. Looking up the rest from reference TRBV15 and TRBJ1-2 gives the full variable domain: DAMVIQNPRYQVTQFGKPVTLSCSQTLNHNVMYWYQQKSSQAPKLLFHYYDKDFNNEADTPDNFQSRRPNTSFCFLDIRSPGLGDTAMYLCATSSNTGAGGYTFGSGTRLTVV.

This chain uses TRBV7-9 with TRBJ1-1, with D possibly TRBD1 on 6 matching bases. Per the germline V gene, CDR1 is SEHNR and CDR2 is FQNEAQ (reference sequence). This CDR3 region has 15 residues. V lost 7 bases to trimming and J lost 3 bases, with 18 bases between them. The CDR3 DNA reads TGTGCCAGCACCCAGGGTGGGTCAGGGGACACTGAAGCTTTCTTT. This translates into CASTQGGSGDTEAFF.

This sequence joins TRBV27 and TRBJ2-5; 7 positions agree with TRBD1. Germline values: CDR1 MNHEY, CDR2 SMNVEV (reference sequence). Trimming removed 5 bases from V and 4 bases from J; junction bases left unmatched: 4. The CDR3 consists of 13 residues. Here the CDR3 reads CASSQRQGETQYF. The CDR3 DNA is TGTGCCAGCAGTCAGCGACAGGGAGAGACCCAGTACTTC.

This chain links TRBV6-6 with TRBJ2-2; the D gene is possibly TRBD1 (6 bases). Germline V gene lookup returns CDR1 MNHNY and CDR2 SVGAGI (reference sequence). V was shortened by 7 bases and J by 5 bases, with 11 bases between the two germline ends. The CDR3 contains 13 residues. In DNA form, the CDR3 reads TGTGCCAGCAACCCCCAGGGGACCGGGGAGCTGTTTTTT. Translating it yields CASNPQGTGELFF.

This clone has a handful of counts. The rearrangement links TRBV7-2 to TRBJ2-6, with D unresolved. This CDR3 is 14 amino acids long. Germline-derived CDR1 and CDR2 are SGHTA and FQGNSA. The V end was cut by 4 bases, the J end by 4 bases, with 8 bases between. As DNA, the CDR3 is TGTGCCAGCAGCTCCCCTCCCGGGGCCAACGTCCTGACTTTC. As protein: CASSSPPGANVLTF.

The chain employs TRBV14 and TRBJ2-3, with TRBD1 matching 9 bases. CDR1 SGHDN and CDR2 FVKESK come from the germline V gene. V shed 6 bases and J 3 bases; nucleotides not matched to a gene: 1. The CDR3 has 13 residues. DNA of the CDR3: TGTGCCAGCAGGGGACAGGGAACAGATACGCAGTATTTT. It encodes CASRGQGTDTQYF. Looking up the rest from reference TRBV14 and TRBJ2-3 gives the full variable domain: EAGVTQFPSHSVIEKGQTVTLRCDPISGHDNLYWYRRVMGKEIKFLLHFVKESKQDESGMPNNRFLAERTGGTYSTLKVQPAELEDSGVYFCASRGQGTDTQYFGPGTRLTVL.

The gene calls are TRBV7-7 and TRBJ1-1; possibly TRBD1 for D (5 bases). The CDR3 loop spans 13 amino acids. Germline V gene data show CDR1 as SSHAT and CDR2 as FNYEAQ (reference sequence). Trimming stripped 3 bases from V and 4 bases from J, with 9 bases between. CDR3 coding DNA: TGTGCCAGCAGCTTGCAGGGTAGCACTGAAGCTTTCTTT. It specifies CASSLQGSTEAFF. Combining the CDR3 with reference TRBV7-7 and TRBJ1-1 gives the whole variable domain GAGVSQSPRYKVTKRGQDVTLRCDPISSHATLYWYQQALGQGPEFLTYFNYEAQPDKSGLPSDRFSAERPEGSISTLTIQRTEQRDSAMYRCASSLQGSTEAFFGQGTRLTVV.

This clone was seen only once. This chain connects TRBV4-2 to TRBJ2-3, with 10 bases matching TRBD2. V dropped 4 bases and J dropped 6; count of bases not matched to a gene: 7. The germline gives CDR1 LGHNA, CDR2 YNFKEQ. The CDR3 has 15 amino acids. The CDR3 DNA reads TGTGCCAGCAGCCTAAGCGGGGGGGGTGCGGATACGCAGTATTTT. Encoded protein: CASSLSGGGADTQYF.

This clone was recorded a few times. J is TRBJ2-1 and V is TRBV6-5, with TRBD2 matching 10 bases. Germline V lookup: CDR1 MNHEY, CDR2 SVGAGI. V dropped 0 bases and J dropped 6; count of bases not matched to a gene: 2. The CDR3 runs to 15 residues. This CDR3 is CASSYSLAGANEQFF. For the CDR3, the DNA is TGTGCCAGCAGTTACTCCCTAGCGGGAGCCAATGAGCAGTTCTTC.

The CDR3 spells CASSLILGNTIYF. DNA of the CDR3: TGTGCCAGTAGCCTTATCTTGGGAAACACCATATATTTT. The genes are TRBV19 and TRBJ1-3; D remains unclear. Germline CDR1 and CDR2: LNHDA and SQIVND (reference sequence). The V gene lost 6 bases and the J gene lost 4 bases, with 10 bases spanning the gap. This CDR3 has 13 residues.

This clone was picked up a small number of times. This sequence joins TRBV7-2 and TRBJ2-6; D unclear. The CDR3 has 15 amino acids. Germline V gene sequence: CDR1 SGHTA, CDR2 FQGNSA. The germline V and J ends were trimmed by 9 bases and 0 bases, with 12 bases remaining between them. In DNA, the CDR3 is TGTGCCAGTAGAGAGGTGTTCTCTGGGGCCAACGTCCTGACTTTC. Protein sequence: CASREVFSGANVLTF.

The genes are TRBV9 and TRBJ2-1, with 8 bases fitting TRBD1. Unmatched junction bases numbered 1, after V lost 0 bases and J lost 2 bases. Germline V CDR1 and CDR2: SGDLS, YYNGEE. The CDR3 length is 15 residues. In nucleotides, the CDR3 is TGTGCCAGCAGCGTAGGGGGACAGGCCTACAATGAGCAGTTCTTC. Its translation is CASSVGGQAYNEQFF.

The V call is TRBV9, the J call TRBJ1-4; tentatively, D is TRBD1 (5 bases). This CDR3 region has 15 residues. Germline V gene sequence: CDR1 SGDLS, CDR2 YYNGEE. Trimming took off 3 bases at V and 8 bases at J, with 17 bases between the two ends. The CDR3 bases are TGTGCCAGCAGCGCCTCGACGGGGGAGGGGGAAAAACTGTTTTTT. Protein: CASSASTGEGEKLFF.

This clone was detected only a few times. This chain uses TRBV2 with TRBJ1-1; perhaps TRBD1 as D (6 bases). The CDR3 sequence is 13 residues long. Germline CDR1 and CDR2: SNHLY and FYNNEI. Between the trimmed V and J ends, which lost 5 bases and 4 bases, there was a span of 11 bases. Here the CDR3 DNA reads TGTGCCAGCAGTAAACAGGGTGCCACTGAAGCTTTCTTT. It codes for CASSKQGATEAFF.

This sequence joins TRBV5-1 and TRBJ1-1, with D perhaps matching TRBD1 (5 bases). The germline V gene encodes CDR1 SGHRS and CDR2 YFSETQ. Trimming pared 0 bases from V and 1 base from J, leaving 13 bases between. The CDR3 has 16 amino acids. CDR3 residues: CASSLEQARGNTEAFF. CDR3 sequence (DNA): TGCGCCAGCAGCTTGGAACAGGCCCGAGGGAACACTGAAGCTTTCTTT.